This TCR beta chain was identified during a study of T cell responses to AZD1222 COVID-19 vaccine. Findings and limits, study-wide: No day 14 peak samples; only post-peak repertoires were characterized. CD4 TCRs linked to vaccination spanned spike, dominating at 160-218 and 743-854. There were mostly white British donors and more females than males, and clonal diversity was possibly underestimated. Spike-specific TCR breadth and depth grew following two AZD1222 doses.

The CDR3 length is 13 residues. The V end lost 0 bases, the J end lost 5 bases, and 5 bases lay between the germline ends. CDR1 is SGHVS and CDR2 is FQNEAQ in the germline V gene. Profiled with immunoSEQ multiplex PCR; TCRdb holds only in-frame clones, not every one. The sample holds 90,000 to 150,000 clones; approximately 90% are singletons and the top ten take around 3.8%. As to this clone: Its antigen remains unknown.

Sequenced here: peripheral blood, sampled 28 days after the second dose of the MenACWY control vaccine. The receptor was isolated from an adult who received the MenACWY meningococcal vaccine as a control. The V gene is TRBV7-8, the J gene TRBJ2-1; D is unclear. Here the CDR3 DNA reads TGTGCCAGCAGCTTAGCGCTCGACAATGAGCAGTTCTTC. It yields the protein CASSLALDNEQFF. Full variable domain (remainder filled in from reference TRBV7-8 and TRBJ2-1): GAGVSQSPRYKVAKRGQDVALRCDPISGHVSLFWYQQALGQGPEFLTYFQNEAQLDKSGLPSDRFFAERPEGSVSTLKIQRTQQEDSAVYLCASSLALDNEQFFGPGTRLTVL.